Listed below are T cell receptor beta chains from one sample, sequenced in a study of blood T cell repertoires in COVID-19. This table comes from immunoSEQ multiplex PCR, and its TCRdb copy is limited to in-frame clones, with some not included. The sample holds 45,000 or so clones; about 86% are singletons and the top ten take 5%. The specimen sequenced was peripheral blood. These receptors all come from a man aged 35 to 55 with active COVID-19. The CDR3 runs from the conserved cysteine through the conserved F or W. The D gene is left open where the match is weak. The size field is filled for only some rows; it gives once, few, many or a size class.

d_call	v_call	j_call	clone_size	cdr3_aa	cdr3_nt
NA	TRBV4-1	TRBJ2-7	NA	CASSQTVDSSYEQYF	TGCGCCAGCAGCCAAACGGTTGATAGCTCCTACGAGCAGTACTTC
TRBD1	TRBV18	TRBJ1-2	NA	CASSPGQGDGYTF	TGTGCCAGCTCACCAGGGCAGGGGGATGGCTACACCTTC
NA	TRBV6-4	TRBJ2-3	NA	CASSRRGDASDTQYF	TGTGCCAGCAGTAGGAGGGGAGACGCATCAGATACGCAGTATTTT
NA	TRBV5-1	TRBJ2-2	NA	CASSPTGKNTGELFF	TGCGCCAGCAGCCCGACAGGAAAGAACACCGGGGAGCTGTTTTTT
NA	TRBV27	TRBJ1-6	NA	CASSKGGSSYNSPLHF	TGTGCCAGCAGTAAGGGGGGGAGCTCCTATAATTCACCCCTCCACTTT
NA	TRBV29-1	TRBJ1-5	NA	CSVSEVGSNQPQHF	TGCAGCGTTTCCGAGGTCGGTAGCAATCAGCCCCAGCATTTT
TRBD2	TRBV5-1	TRBJ2-1	NA	CASSSDPSGEQFF	TGCGCCAGCAGCTCGGATCCTAGCGGTGAGCAGTTCTTC
NA	TRBV25-1	TRBJ1-1	once	CASSEYQGLYTEAFF	TGTGCCAGCAGTGAATACCAGGGATTATACACTGAAGCTTTCTTT
NA	TRBV5-1	TRBJ1-6	NA	CASSLTGNLRRSSPLHF	TGCGCCAGCAGCTTAACAGGCAACCTCCGTAGGAGTTCACCCCTCCACTTT
NA	TRBV28	TRBJ2-7	NA	CASSPSPGAPGEQYF	TGTGCCAGCAGCCCGTCCCCGGGAGCCCCGGGAGAGCAGTACTTC
NA	TRBV19	TRBJ1-1	NA	CASSPRVGNTEAFF	TGTGCCAGTAGTCCCCGGGTGGGGAACACTGAAGCTTTCTTT
NA	TRBV19	TRBJ2-3	NA	CASSRDHLETDTQYF	TGTGCCAGTAGTCGAGACCATCTAGAAACAGATACGCAGTATTTT
TRBD1	TRBV14	TRBJ1-4	NA	CASSLKGTGNEKLFF	TGTGCCAGCAGCCTAAAGGGGACAGGGAACGAAAAACTGTTTTTT
TRBD2	TRBV19	TRBJ2-1	NA	CASSTTSGSLDEQFF	TGTGCCAGTAGTACTACTAGCGGGAGCTTGGATGAGCAGTTCTTC
TRBD2	TRBV18	TRBJ2-1	NA	CASCIAGPYNEQFF	TGTGCCAGCTGCATAGCGGGCCCCTACAATGAGCAGTTCTTC
NA	TRBV7-2	TRBJ1-2	NA	CASSLGQVYGYTF	TGTGCCAGCAGCTTAGGGCAGGTCTATGGCTACACCTTC
NA	TRBV19	TRBJ1-1	NA	CASTSPMKRGNTEAFF	TGTGCCAGTACCTCACCGATGAAACGAGGGAACACTGAAGCTTTCTTT
NA	TRBV19	TRBJ1-1	NA	CASKWTVGTEAFF	TGTGCCAGTAAATGGACAGTGGGCACTGAAGCTTTCTTT
TRBD2	TRBV9	TRBJ2-1	NA	CASSVVISGNAEQFF	TGTGCCAGCAGCGTAGTAATTAGCGGGAACGCTGAGCAGTTCTTC
NA	TRBV10-3	TRBJ2-5	NA	CAISESLTRGQETQYF	TGTGCCATCAGTGAGTCTCTCACCAGAGGCCAAGAGACCCAGTACTTC
NA	TRBV10-3	TRBJ2-7	NA	CAISEFSGSSSYEQYF	TGTGCCATCAGTGAGTTTTCGGGGTCTTCCTCCTACGAGCAGTACTTC
NA	TRBV6-1	TRBJ2-7	NA	CASSETLGVNEQYF	TGTGCCAGCAGTGAAACCCTAGGGGTAAACGAGCAGTACTTC
NA	TRBV23-1	TRBJ1-2	NA	CASSPGQILNYGYTF	TGCGCCAGCAGCCCGGGACAAATTCTTAACTATGGCTACACCTTC
NA	TRBV6-2/TRBV6-3	TRBJ2-1	NA	CASSYEGGSYNEQFF	TGTGCCAGCAGTTACGAGGGAGGTTCCTACAATGAGCAGTTCTTC
TRBD1	TRBV19	TRBJ1-5	NA	CASSEQGAGQPQHF	TGTGCCAGTAGTGAACAGGGGGCGGGGCAGCCCCAGCATTTT
TRBD1	TRBV29-1	TRBJ1-5	once	CSVATGANQPQHF	TGCAGCGTTGCGACAGGGGCCAATCAGCCCCAGCATTTT
NA	TRBV28	TRBJ1-1	few	CASSTSLNTEAFF	TGTGCCAGCAGTACTTCCCTGAACACTGAAGCTTTCTTT
NA	TRBV7-3	TRBJ2-1	NA	CASSLTLLTSDTYNEQFF	TGTGCCAGCAGCTTGACCCTCCTGACTAGTGACACCTACAATGAGCAGTTCTTC
TRBD1	TRBV5-4	TRBJ2-7	NA	CASSPGQGYSYEQYF	TGTGCCAGCAGCCCGGGACAGGGCTACTCCTACGAGCAGTACTTC
NA	TRBV27	TRBJ2-7	few	CASKGGWGRAGDEQYF	TGTGCCAGCAAGGGGGGGTGGGGGAGAGCCGGAGACGAGCAGTACTTC
NA	TRBV7-3	TRBJ2-1	NA	CASSFSGSINEQFF	TGTGCCAGCAGCTTCAGTGGGAGTATAAATGAGCAGTTCTTC
TRBD1	TRBV6-1	TRBJ2-2	NA	CASSEASQGAGELFF	TGTGCCAGCAGTGAAGCATCCCAGGGGGCCGGGGAGCTGTTTTTT
NA	TRBV11-3	TRBJ2-7	NA	CASSLGPGGREQYF	TGTGCCAGCAGCTTAGGCCCCGGAGGACGCGAGCAGTACTTC
TRBD1	TRBV10-3	TRBJ1-2	many	CAIRGDRGRSGYTF	TGTGCCATCAGGGGGGACAGGGGGCGCAGTGGCTACACCTTC
TRBD2	TRBV3-1/TRBV3-2	TRBJ2-1	once	CASSQELAGLLNEQFF	TGTGCCAGCAGCCAAGAACTAGCGGGATTACTCAATGAGCAGTTCTTC
TRBD2	TRBV10-3	TRBJ2-1	NA	CAISPSGRLYNEQFF	TGTGCCATCAGCCCTAGCGGGAGACTCTACAATGAGCAGTTCTTC
TRBD2	TRBV19	TRBJ2-7	NA	CASTSGTSGNYEQYF	TGTGCCAGTACCTCCGGGACTAGCGGCAACTACGAGCAGTACTTC
NA	TRBV11-2	TRBJ2-7	NA	CASSPRQAYEQYF	TGTGCCAGCAGCCCCCGACAAGCCTACGAGCAGTACTTC
NA	TRBV18	TRBJ1-1	NA	CASSTSGKNTEAFF	TGTGCCAGCTCAACGTCGGGGAAGAACACTGAAGCTTTCTTT
NA	TRBV6-5	TRBJ1-2	NA	CASSPTEFYGYTF	TGTGCCAGCAGTCCGACTGAATTCTATGGCTACACCTTC
NA	TRBV28	TRBJ1-4	NA	CASRAGDWGGEKLFF	TGTGCCAGCAGGGCAGGGGATTGGGGTGGTGAAAAACTGTTTTTT
NA	TRBV9	TRBJ2-7	NA	CASSVAGLSYEQYF	TGTGCCAGCAGCGTGGCAGGCCTATCCTACGAGCAGTACTTC
NA	TRBV7-8	TRBJ1-5	NA	CASSHIWKGPMDQPQHF	TGTGCCAGCAGCCATATATGGAAGGGGCCAATGGATCAGCCCCAGCATTTT
TRBD2	TRBV30	TRBJ2-1	NA	CAWSVDSGSLGHNEQFF	TGTGCCTGGAGTGTGGATAGCGGGAGCCTAGGGCACAATGAGCAGTTCTTC
NA	TRBV7-8	TRBJ2-7	NA	CASSLRQAAYEQYF	TGTGCCAGCAGCTTACGCCAAGCGGCCTACGAGCAGTACTTC
NA	TRBV29-1	TRBJ1-2	once	CSVVGVGGNYGYTF	TGCAGCGTTGTGGGGGTCGGGGGGAACTATGGCTACACCTTC
TRBD1	TRBV27	TRBJ2-1	NA	CASSLGTGGHEQFF	TGTGCCAGCAGTTTAGGGACAGGGGGCCATGAGCAGTTCTTC
TRBD2	TRBV28	TRBJ2-3	few	CATLGVAGGKGTDTQYF	TGTGCCACGTTGGGGGTAGCGGGAGGGAAGGGCACAGATACGCAGTATTTT
TRBD2	TRBV27	TRBJ2-1	NA	CASSLSREGRNEQFF	TGTGCCAGCAGTTTATCGCGGGAGGGCCGCAATGAGCAGTTCTTC
NA	TRBV13	TRBJ1-1	once	CASSLGGVTEAFF	TGTGCCAGCAGCCTAGGGGGAGTCACTGAAGCTTTCTTT
TRBD2	TRBV15	TRBJ2-3	NA	CATSTGTSGRAGWTDTQYF	TGTGCCACCAGCACAGGGACTAGCGGGAGGGCCGGGTGGACAGATACGCAGTATTTT
TRBD1	TRBV4-2	TRBJ1-4	once	CASSPRDRGEKLFF	TGTGCCAGCAGCCCCCGGGACAGGGGCGAAAAACTGTTTTTT
NA	TRBV19	TRBJ1-1	NA	CATYPGVNTEAFF	TGTGCCACTTACCCGGGGGTGAACACTGAAGCTTTCTTT
NA	TRBV5-1	TRBJ1-1	NA	CASSSREASEAFF	TGCGCCAGCAGCTCCCGGGAGGCGTCTGAAGCTTTCTTT
TRBD2	TRBV9	TRBJ2-5	NA	CASSVGTSGPVQETQYF	TGTGCCAGCAGCGTAGGTACTAGCGGGCCCGTCCAAGAGACCCAGTACTTC
TRBD1	TRBV6-5	TRBJ2-7	NA	CASRDRVAYEQYF	TGTGCCAGCAGAGACAGGGTTGCCTACGAGCAGTACTTC
TRBD1	TRBV6-4	TRBJ1-1	NA	CASSANRGTEAFF	TGTGCCAGCAGTGCCAACAGGGGGACTGAAGCTTTCTTT